This TCR beta chain was sequenced during a study of cytomegalovirus exposure and HLA in healthy donors. Findings of the study overall: Another analysis was done later, and it associated approximately 15,000 TCR beta sequences with HLA alleles at 0.05 false discovery rate. The authors enumerated over 150 TCR beta chains as linked to cytomegalovirus. For TCR beta chains, V- and J-gene trimming was later linked to a missense DCLRE1C variant. A few of the chains that were CMV-associated were confirmed in vitro to be specific for CMV antigens.

Primers included in the PCR were 60 Vbeta and 13 Jbeta primers. Sequencing used immunoSEQ multiplex PCR; TCRdb keeps in-frame clones, though not all of them. The data hold 150,000 to 200,000 clones, with 80% to 90% observed a single time. CDR3 size: 13 residues. V gave up 8 bases and J gave up 2 bases; unmatched junction bases: 5. Germline CDR1 ENHRY, CDR2 SYGVKD. A single count supports this clone. The target antigen is unknown. The source is a man between 18 and 35 years old in good health and CMV-seropositive. Sequenced sample: PBMCs. J is TRBJ2-7 and V is TRBV10-3, with 8 bases identical to TRBD1. The CDR3 sequence is CAIATGDPYEQYF. CDR3 coding DNA: TGTGCCATCGCGACAGGGGACCCCTACGAGCAGTACTTC.